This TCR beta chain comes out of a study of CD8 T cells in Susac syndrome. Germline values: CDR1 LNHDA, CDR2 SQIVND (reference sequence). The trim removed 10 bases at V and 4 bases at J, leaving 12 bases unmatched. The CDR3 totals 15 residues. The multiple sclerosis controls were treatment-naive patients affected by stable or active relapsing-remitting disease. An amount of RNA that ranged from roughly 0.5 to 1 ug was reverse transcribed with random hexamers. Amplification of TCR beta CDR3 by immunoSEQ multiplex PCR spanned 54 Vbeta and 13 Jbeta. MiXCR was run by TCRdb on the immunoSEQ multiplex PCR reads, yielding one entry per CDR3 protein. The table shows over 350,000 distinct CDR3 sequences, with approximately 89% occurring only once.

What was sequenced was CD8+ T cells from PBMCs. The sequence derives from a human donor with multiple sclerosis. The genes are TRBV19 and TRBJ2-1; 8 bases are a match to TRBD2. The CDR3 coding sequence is TGTGCCACCGAGGCAAGCGGGGGATATTACAATGAGCAGTTCTTC. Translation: CATEASGGYYNEQFF.